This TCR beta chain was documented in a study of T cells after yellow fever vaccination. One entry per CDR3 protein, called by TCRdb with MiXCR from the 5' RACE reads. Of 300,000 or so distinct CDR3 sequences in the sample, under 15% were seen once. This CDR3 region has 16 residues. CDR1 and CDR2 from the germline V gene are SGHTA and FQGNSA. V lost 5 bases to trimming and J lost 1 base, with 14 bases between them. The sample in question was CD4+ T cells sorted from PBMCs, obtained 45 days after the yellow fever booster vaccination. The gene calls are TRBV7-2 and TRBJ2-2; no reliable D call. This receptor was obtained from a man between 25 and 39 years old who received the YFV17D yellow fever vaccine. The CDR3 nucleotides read TGTGCCAGCAGCATAAATGCGCGTAGGAACACCGGGGAGCTGTTTTTT. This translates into CASSINARRNTGELFF.